This T cell receptor beta chain was captured by sequencing in a study of blood T cell repertoires in COVID-19. Measured with immunoSEQ multiplex PCR; TCRdb has only the in-frame clones, and not every one. The sample holds tens of thousands of clones, about 83% seen once. The V gene end was trimmed by 4 bases and the J gene end by 5 bases; junction bases not matched to a gene: 6. The CDR3 is 14 amino acids. Germline CDR1 LGHDT, CDR2 YNNKEL (reference sequence). The genes are TRBV3-1 (or the pseudogene TRBV3-2) and TRBJ1-1, with 8 bases that match TRBD1. The specimen was peripheral blood. This receptor was taken from a man between 35 and 55 years old with COVID-19, enrolled during active disease. The CDR3 DNA is TGTGCCAGCAGCCTACAGGGGGTAAGGACTGAAGCTTTCTTT. Translation gives CASSLQGVRTEAFF.